The clone carrying this T cell receptor (beta chain) was seen just once. Its antigen is unknown. The data stem from a study of a mutant IDH1 vaccine in newly diagnosed glioma. Time point of the sample: week 23, last vaccination. Topical imiquimod accompanied each vaccine dose, which consisted of 300 ug of mutant IDH1 20-mer peptide. TCRdb keeps only in-frame clones here, not all; method: immunoSEQ multiplex PCR. The table lists approximately 60,000 clones, 75% to 90% of them singletons, with approximately 1.5% in the top ten. The ends lost 4 bases at V and 6 bases at J; junction bases unmatched: 5. This CDR3 is 14 amino acids long. From germline, CDR1 is MNHNS and CDR2 SASEGT.

The TCR sequence derives from a man aged 35 to 55 with glioma. The sequencing here drew on PBMCs, taken from a glioma patient whose treatment included an IDH1 peptide vaccine. The V call is TRBV6-1, the J call TRBJ1-2; 10 nucleotides align to TRBD1. The CDR3 loop reads CASSAGQGFDGYTF. DNA for the CDR3: TGTGCCAGCAGTGCGGGACAGGGGTTCGATGGCTACACCTTC.